This entry lists 3 T cell receptor beta chains sequenced from one sample in a study of cytomegalovirus exposure and HLA in healthy donors. Both 60 Vbeta primers and 13 Jbeta primers went into the PCR. Some clones are missing from TCRdb's copy, which holds only in-frame ones; the method was immunoSEQ multiplex PCR. The table includes over 150,000 clones, around 82% detected once. Sequencing was done on a sample of PBMCs. These receptors originate from a woman aged 40-49 years in good health and CMV-seropositive.

V usage is TRBV18 and J usage is TRBJ2-5; 7 positions match TRBD2. Germline V gene data show CDR1 as KGHSH and CDR2 as LQKENI. The CDR3 covers 14 residues. J gave up 1 base and V 4 bases, and 3 bases lay outside the gene matches. The CDR3 region has the DNA TGTGCCAGCTCACGCCGGACTAGCCAAGAGACCCAGTACTTC. It encodes CASSRRTSQETQYF. Full variable domain (outside the CDR3, taken from reference TRBV18 and TRBJ2-5): NAGVMQNPRHLVRRRGQEARLRCSPMKGHSHVYWYRQLPEEGLKFMVYLQKENIIDESGMPKERFSAEFPKEGPSILRIQQVVRGDSAAYFCASSRRTSQETQYFGPGTRLLVL.

The chain joins TRBV5-6 to TRBJ1-2, with a possible D match to TRBD1 (6 bases). In germline, CDR1 is SGHDT, CDR2 YYEEEE. V was clipped by 2 bases and J by 8 bases, with 16 bases between them. CDR3 length equals 14 residues. This CDR3 reads CASSFEGHREGYTF. In nucleotides, the CDR3 is TGTGCCAGCAGCTTTGAGGGCCACAGGGAAGGCTACACCTTC. Together with reference TRBV5-6 and TRBJ1-2, the CDR3 gives the full variable domain: DAGVTQSPTHLIKTRGQQVTLRCSPKSGHDTVSWYQQALGQGPQFIFQYYEEEERQRGNFPDRFSGHQFPNYSSELNVNALLLGDSALYLCASSFEGHREGYTFGSGTRLTVV.

V usage is TRBV28 and J usage is TRBJ2-7; tentative D call: TRBD2 (5 bases). In germline, CDR1 is MDHEN, CDR2 SYDVKM. V was trimmed by 7 bases and J by 0 bases, leaving 10 bases between them. The CDR3 totals 13 residues. CDR3 in amino acids: CASTSGLSYEQYF. CDR3 in DNA: TGTGCCAGCACAAGCGGCCTCTCCTACGAGCAGTACTTC.